One and the same sample provided the 9 T cell receptor beta chains below, sequenced in a study of identical twins. TCRdb reprocessed the 5' RACE reads with MiXCR, giving one entry per CDR3 protein. The repertoire has under 300,000 distinct CDR3 sequences, 12% of them found once; the top ten carry 4% to 5%. This same sample was also part of a study on yellow fever vaccine responses in identical twins.

Sequenced: memory (CD45RO+) T cells sorted from blood. The receptors stem from a woman under 30 in good health.

Ten or more counts support this clonotype. V and J are TRBV27 and TRBJ2-3; no definite D call. The CDR3 has 12 residues. V lost 5 bases, J lost 6 bases, and 9 bases lay in between. Germline V CDR1 and CDR2: MNHEY, SMNVEV (reference sequence). CDR3 amino acids: CASSPKADTQYF. The CDR3, as DNA: TGTGCCAGCAGTCCGAAAGCGGATACGCAGTATTTT.

This clonotype was picked up a small number of times. The chain is built from TRBV3-1 and TRBJ1-2, with no clear D. From germline, CDR1 is LGHDT and CDR2 YNNKEL (reference sequence). This CDR3 comprises 12 residues. With 1 base removed from V and 8 bases from J, the gap between germline ends came to 8 bases. The CDR3 loop reads CASSQAEGGYTF. The CDR3 DNA sequence: TGTGCCAGCAGCCAAGCTGAGGGCGGCTACACCTTC.

Here the CDR3 DNA reads TGTGCCAGCAGTTACTTAGCCGGCAAATCCTACGAGCAGTACTTC. Its protein is CASSYLAGKSYEQYF. The chain links TRBV6-5 to TRBJ2-7; D unclear. The CDR3 sequence is 15 residues long. Trimming pared 1 base from V and 1 base from J, leaving 11 bases between. Germline loops: CDR1 MNHEY, CDR2 SVGAGI.

This clonotype was observed many times. This chain uses TRBV20-1 with TRBJ1-6, with TRBD1 as a possible D gene (5 bases). The germline V and J ends were trimmed by 5 bases and 9 bases, with 23 bases remaining between them. Germline-derived CDR1 and CDR2 are DFQATT and SNEGSKA (reference sequence). This CDR3 has 16 residues. CDR3 bases: TGCAGTGCTTACTCTATTCCGGGATCTGGGGCTTCACCCCTCCACTTT. Encoded protein: CSAYSIPGSGASPLHF.

A few counts support this clonotype. V and J are TRBV3-1 and TRBJ2-3; 7 positions match TRBD1. CDR3 length equals 14 residues. The V gene end was trimmed by 2 bases and the J gene end by 3 bases; junction bases not matched to a gene: 2. CDR1 LGHDT and CDR2 YNNKEL come from the germline V gene (reference sequence). CDR3 DNA sequence: TGTGCCAGCAGCCAAAAACAGGGGACAGATACGCAGTATTTT. Translating gives CASSQKQGTDTQYF.

The chain links TRBV2 to TRBJ2-5; 10 nucleotides match TRBD1. With 9 bases clipped from V and 5 bases from J, the junction kept 6 bases outside the gene matches. Per the germline V gene, CDR1 is SNHLY and CDR2 is FYNNEI. The CDR3 extends over 13 amino acids. The CDR3 loop reads CASRQGAGETQYF. Written as DNA, the CDR3 is TGTGCCAGTAGACAGGGGGCGGGTGAGACCCAGTACTTC.

This clonotype was counted between two and nine times. DNA for the CDR3: TGTGCCACCAGCAGAGCCGCCGGCACAGATACGCAGTATTTT. Residues: CATSRAAGTDTQYF. The chain uses TRBV15 and TRBJ2-3; no clear D gene. Between the trimmed V and J ends, which lost 1 base and 1 base, there was a span of 6 bases. The CDR3 has 14 amino acids. Germline V gene sequence: CDR1 LNHNV, CDR2 YYDKDF (reference sequence). Based on the CDR3 plus reference TRBV15 and TRBJ2-3, the full variable domain is DAMVIQNPRYQVTQFGKPVTLSCSQTLNHNVMYWYQQKSSQAPKLLFHYYDKDFNNEADTPDNFQSRRPNTSFCFLDIRSPGLGDTAMYLCATSRAAGTDTQYFGPGTRLTVL.

This clonotype appeared a few times. The chain combines TRBV20-1 with TRBJ2-2; no definite D call. Germline-derived CDR1 and CDR2 are DFQATT and SNEGSKA (reference sequence). This CDR3 is built from 14 residues. The V and J ends lost 0 bases and 1 base respectively, with 6 bases between them. The CDR3 spells CSARDRKNTGELFF. The CDR3 DNA is TGCAGTGCTAGAGATCGGAAGAACACCGGGGAGCTGTTTTTT.

This clonotype was seen a few times. This chain links TRBV7-2 with TRBJ2-3; 10 bases map to TRBD2. V gave up 7 bases and J gave up 2 bases; unmatched junction bases: 6. This CDR3 contains 15 residues. Germline values: CDR1 SGHTA, CDR2 FQGNSA. The CDR3 DNA sequence: TGTGCCAGCAACAAAGCGGGGGGGTTCACAGATACGCAGTATTTT. Encoded protein: CASNKAGGFTDTQYF. Full variable domain (missing parts from reference TRBV7-2 and TRBJ2-3): GAGVSQSPSNKVTEKGKDVELRCDPISGHTALYWYRQSLGQGLEFLIYFQGNSAPDKSGLPSDRFSAERTGGSVSTLTIQRTQQEDSAVYLCASNKAGGFTDTQYFGPGTRLTVL.